The present T cell receptor (beta chain) was sequenced within a study of regulatory T cells in long-lasting Graves disease. This CDR3 comprises 13 residues. The germline V gene encodes CDR1 MDHEN and CDR2 SYDVKM. Notes on the study in general: Favoring TRBV28, TRBJ1-2 and TRBJ2-5 was a feature seen in persistent disease. Persistent patients shared 2,500 to 3,000 public clonotypes among themselves. Newly diagnosed patients shared fewer, at about a thousand.

On this clonotype: Its antigen is not identified. One end of the junction fails to match germline, which may point to a read error.

Libraries of TCR beta came from iRepertoire HTBI primers plus Arm-PCR of CDR3 regions. Original methodology: The samples included approximately 60 TRBV and under 15 TRBJ segments. TCRdb used MiXCR to reprocess the multiplex PCR reads, holding one entry per CDR3 protein. TCRdb, not the authors, supplied the V and J calls. The sample consists of 350,000 to 450,000 distinct CDR3 sequences, 20% to 25% of them appearing once. Described time point: persistent/refractory GD, antithyroid drugs over 5 years with positive TRAb. RNA from PBMCs was the source of the TCR library. The sequencing here drew on peripheral blood mononuclear cells (PBMCs), taken when the disease was refractory, from a patient treated with antithyroid drugs. The chain carries TRBV28 and TRBJ1-5, with D uncertain. This receptor was obtained from a middle-aged woman with Graves disease. CDR3 amino acids: CASSFDAYQLQHF. The CDR3 nucleotides are TGTGCCAGCAGTTTCGATGCCTATCAGCTCCAGCATTTT.